This T cell receptor beta chain appears in the sequencing data of a study of blood T cells in healthy people across ages. This clonotype was recorded a few times. Antigen: not known. Germline CDR1 is SQVTM and CDR2 is ANQGSEA. This CDR3 spans 18 amino acids. Trimming took off 2 bases at V and 0 bases at J, with 20 bases between the two ends. Study-level points and caveats: Age showed a roughly linear inverse relationship with TCR beta diversity per million T cells. Donor CMV infection status was unknown, possibly confounding age-related changes in expanded clonotypes.

The use of a sample-barcoded 5' primer and a J-beta primer mix characterized a second PCR of roughly 6 to 11 cycles. Each CDR3 protein is one row after TCRdb ran MiXCR on the 5' RACE reads. The sample yields about 560,000 distinct CDR3 sequences, about 27% seen once. Separately, the same data were catalogued under a study of T cells of mothers and their children. This second study notes: Using the M1S primer, the second PCR added sample barcodes along with 2-4 random nucleotides.

The receptor was isolated from a boy aged 2 to 9 in good health. This chain connects TRBV29-1 to TRBJ2-1; D perhaps matches TRBD2 (6 bases). The specimen sequenced was blood. CDR3 in amino acids: CSVEKRVGLALSYNEQFF. CDR3 bases: TGCAGCGTTGAAAAGAGGGTCGGGCTAGCGCTCTCCTACAATGAGCAGTTCTTC.